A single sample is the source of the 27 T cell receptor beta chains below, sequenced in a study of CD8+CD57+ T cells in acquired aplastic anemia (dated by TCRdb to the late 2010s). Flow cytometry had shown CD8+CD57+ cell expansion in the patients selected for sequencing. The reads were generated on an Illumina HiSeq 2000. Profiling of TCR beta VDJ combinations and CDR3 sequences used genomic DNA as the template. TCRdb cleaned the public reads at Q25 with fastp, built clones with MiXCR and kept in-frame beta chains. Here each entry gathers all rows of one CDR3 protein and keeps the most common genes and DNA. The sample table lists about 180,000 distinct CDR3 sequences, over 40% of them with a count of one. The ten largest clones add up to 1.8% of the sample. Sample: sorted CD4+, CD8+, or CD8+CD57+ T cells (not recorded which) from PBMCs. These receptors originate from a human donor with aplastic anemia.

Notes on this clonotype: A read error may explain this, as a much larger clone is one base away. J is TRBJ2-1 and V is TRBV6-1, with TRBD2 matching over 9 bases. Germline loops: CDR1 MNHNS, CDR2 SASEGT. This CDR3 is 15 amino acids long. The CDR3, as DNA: TGTGTCAGCAGCTTCATTCTAGCGGGGTACAATGAGCAGTTCTTC. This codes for CVSSFILAGYNEQFF.

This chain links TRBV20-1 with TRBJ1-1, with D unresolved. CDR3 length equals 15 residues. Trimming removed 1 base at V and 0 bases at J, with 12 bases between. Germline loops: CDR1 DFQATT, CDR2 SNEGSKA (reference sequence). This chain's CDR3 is CSARGGRVMNTEAFF. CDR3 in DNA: TGCAGTGCTAGAGGAGGGCGGGTGATGAACACTGAAGCTTTCTTT.

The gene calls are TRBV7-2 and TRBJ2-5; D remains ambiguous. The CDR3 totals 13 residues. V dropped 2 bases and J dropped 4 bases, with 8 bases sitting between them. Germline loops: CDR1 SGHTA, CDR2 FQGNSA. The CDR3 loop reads CASSLTSGETQYF. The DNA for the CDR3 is TGTGCCAGCAGCTTAACGTCCGGAGAGACCCAGTACTTC.

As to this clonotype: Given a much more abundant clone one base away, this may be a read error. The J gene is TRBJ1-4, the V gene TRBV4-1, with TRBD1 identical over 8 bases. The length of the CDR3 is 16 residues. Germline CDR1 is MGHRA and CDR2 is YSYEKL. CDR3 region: CASGQYEGQDNEKLFF. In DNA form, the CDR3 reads TGCGCCAGCGGCCAGTACGAGGGACAGGATAATGAAAAACTGTTTTTT.

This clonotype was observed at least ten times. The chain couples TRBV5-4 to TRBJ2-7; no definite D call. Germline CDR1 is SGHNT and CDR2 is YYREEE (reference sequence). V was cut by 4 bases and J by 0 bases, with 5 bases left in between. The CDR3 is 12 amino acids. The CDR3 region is CASSTPSYEQYF. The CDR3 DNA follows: TGTGCCAGCAGCACACCCTCCTACGAGCAGTACTTC.

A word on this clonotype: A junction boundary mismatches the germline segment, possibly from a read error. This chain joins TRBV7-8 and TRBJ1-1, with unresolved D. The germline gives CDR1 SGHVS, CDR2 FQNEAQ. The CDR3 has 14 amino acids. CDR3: CASSQVLMNTEAFF. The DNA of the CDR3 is TGCGCCAGCAGCCAAGTCTTAATGAACACTGAAGCTTTCTTT.

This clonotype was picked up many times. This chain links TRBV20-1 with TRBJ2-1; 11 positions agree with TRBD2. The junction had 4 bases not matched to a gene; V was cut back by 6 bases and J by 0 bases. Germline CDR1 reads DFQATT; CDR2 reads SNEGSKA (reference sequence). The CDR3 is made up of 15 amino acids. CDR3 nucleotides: TGCAGTGCAAGACTAGCGGGATCCTCCTACAATGAGCAGTTCTTC. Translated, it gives CSARLAGSSYNEQFF.

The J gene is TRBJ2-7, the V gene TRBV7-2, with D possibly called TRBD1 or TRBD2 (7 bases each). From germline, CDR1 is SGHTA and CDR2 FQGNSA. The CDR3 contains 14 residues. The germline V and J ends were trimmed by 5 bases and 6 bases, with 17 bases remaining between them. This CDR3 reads CASSPGGGRGEQYF. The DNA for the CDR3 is TGTGCCAGCAGCCCAGGGGGGGGGCGTGGCGAGCAGTACTTC. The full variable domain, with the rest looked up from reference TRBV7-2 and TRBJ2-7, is GAGVSQSPSNKVTEKGKDVELRCDPISGHTALYWYRQSLGQGLEFLIYFQGNSAPDKSGLPSDRFSAERTGGSVSTLTIQRTQQEDSAVYLCASSPGGGRGEQYFGPGTRLTVT.

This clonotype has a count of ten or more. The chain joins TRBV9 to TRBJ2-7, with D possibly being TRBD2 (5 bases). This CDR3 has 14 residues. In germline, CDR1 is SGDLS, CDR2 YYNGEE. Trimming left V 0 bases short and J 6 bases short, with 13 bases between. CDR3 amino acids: CASSVGGAGGEQYF. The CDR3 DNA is TGTGCCAGCAGCGTAGGAGGAGCAGGAGGCGAGCAGTACTTC.

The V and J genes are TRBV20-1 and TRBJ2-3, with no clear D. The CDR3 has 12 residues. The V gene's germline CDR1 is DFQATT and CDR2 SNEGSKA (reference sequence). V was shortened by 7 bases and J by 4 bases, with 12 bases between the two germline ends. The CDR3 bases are TGCAGTGTTCCGGCAGTCGCAGATACGCAGTATTTT. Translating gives CSVPAVADTQYF.

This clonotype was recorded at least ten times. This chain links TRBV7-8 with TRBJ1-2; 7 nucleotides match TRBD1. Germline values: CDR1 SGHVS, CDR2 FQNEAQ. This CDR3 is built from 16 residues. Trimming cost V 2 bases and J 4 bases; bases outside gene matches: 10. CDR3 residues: CASSLTSGGRGYGYTF. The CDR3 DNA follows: TGTGCCAGCAGCTTAACATCAGGGGGTAGAGGCTATGGCTACACCTTC. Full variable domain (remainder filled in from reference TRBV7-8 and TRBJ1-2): GAGVSQSPRYKVAKRGQDVALRCDPISGHVSLFWYQQALGQGPEFLTYFQNEAQLDKSGLPSDRFFAERPEGSVSTLKIQRTQQEDSAVYLCASSLTSGGRGYGYTFGSGTRLTVV.

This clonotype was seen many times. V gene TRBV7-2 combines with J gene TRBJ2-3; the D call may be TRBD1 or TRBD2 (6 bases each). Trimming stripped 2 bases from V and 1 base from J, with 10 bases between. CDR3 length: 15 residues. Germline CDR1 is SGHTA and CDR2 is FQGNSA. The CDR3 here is CASSLRGTRTDTQYF. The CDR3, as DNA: TGTGCCAGCAGCTTAAGGGGGACTCGCACAGATACGCAGTATTTT. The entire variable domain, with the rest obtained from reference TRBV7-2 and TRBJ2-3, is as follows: GAGVSQSPSNKVTEKGKDVELRCDPISGHTALYWYRQSLGQGLEFLIYFQGNSAPDKSGLPSDRFSAERTGGSVSTLTIQRTQQEDSAVYLCASSLRGTRTDTQYFGPGTRLTVL.

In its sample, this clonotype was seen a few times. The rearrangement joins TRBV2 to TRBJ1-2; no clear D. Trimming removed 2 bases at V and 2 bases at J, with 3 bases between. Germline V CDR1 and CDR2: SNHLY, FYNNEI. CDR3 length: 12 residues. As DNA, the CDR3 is TGTGCCAGCAGTGAATCCAACTATGGCTACACCTTC. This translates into CASSESNYGYTF.

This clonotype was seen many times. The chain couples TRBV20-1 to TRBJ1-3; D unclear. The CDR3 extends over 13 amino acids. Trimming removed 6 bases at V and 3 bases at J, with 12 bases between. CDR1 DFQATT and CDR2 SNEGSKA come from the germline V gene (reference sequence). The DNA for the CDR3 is TGCAGTGCCCAGCCCCTTGATGGAAACACCATATATTTT. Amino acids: CSAQPLDGNTIYF.

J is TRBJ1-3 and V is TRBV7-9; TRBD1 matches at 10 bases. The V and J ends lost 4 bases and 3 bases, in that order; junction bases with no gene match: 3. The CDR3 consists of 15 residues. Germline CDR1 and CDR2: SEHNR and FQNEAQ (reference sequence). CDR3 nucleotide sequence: TGTGCCAGCAGCTCCGACAGGGGGCTTGGAAACACCATATATTTT. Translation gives CASSSDRGLGNTIYF.

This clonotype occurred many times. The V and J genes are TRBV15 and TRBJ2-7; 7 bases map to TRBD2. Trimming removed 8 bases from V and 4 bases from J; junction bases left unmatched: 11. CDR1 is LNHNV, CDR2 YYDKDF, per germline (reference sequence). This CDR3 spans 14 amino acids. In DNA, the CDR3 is TGTGCCACCCTGCTTTTTGCGGGGGATTACGAGCAGTACTTC. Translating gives CATLLFAGDYEQYF.

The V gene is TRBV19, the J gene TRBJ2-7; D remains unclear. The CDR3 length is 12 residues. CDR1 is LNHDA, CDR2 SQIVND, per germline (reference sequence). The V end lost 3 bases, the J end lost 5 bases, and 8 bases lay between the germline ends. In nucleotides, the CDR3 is TGTGCCAGTAGTATCGTGGGCAACGAGCAGTACTTC. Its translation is CASSIVGNEQYF. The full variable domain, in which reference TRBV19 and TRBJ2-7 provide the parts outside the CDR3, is DGGITQSPKYLFRKEGQNVTLSCEQNLNHDAMYWYRQDPGQGLRLIYYSQIVNDFQKGDIAEGYSVSREKKESFPLTVTSAQKNPTAFYLCASSIVGNEQYFGPGTRLTVT.

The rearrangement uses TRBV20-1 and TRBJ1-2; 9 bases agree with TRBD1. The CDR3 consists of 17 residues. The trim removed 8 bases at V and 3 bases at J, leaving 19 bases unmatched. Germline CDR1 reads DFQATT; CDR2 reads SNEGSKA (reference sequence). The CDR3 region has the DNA TGCAGTCCCCTCCCACGCAACAGGGGGCAGGTCGACTATGGCTACACCTTC. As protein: CSPLPRNRGQVDYGYTF.

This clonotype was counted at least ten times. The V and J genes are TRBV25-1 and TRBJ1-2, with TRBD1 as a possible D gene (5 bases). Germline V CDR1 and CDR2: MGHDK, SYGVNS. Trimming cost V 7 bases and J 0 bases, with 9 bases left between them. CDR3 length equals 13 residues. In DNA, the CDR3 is TGTGCCAGCAAGAGGGGCACTAACTATGGCTACACCTTC. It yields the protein CASKRGTNYGYTF.

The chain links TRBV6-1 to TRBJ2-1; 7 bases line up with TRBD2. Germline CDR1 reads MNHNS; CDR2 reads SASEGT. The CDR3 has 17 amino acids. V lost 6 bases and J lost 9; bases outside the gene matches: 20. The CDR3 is CASRVYTSAPAGGEQFF. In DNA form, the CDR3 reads TGTGCCAGCAGGGTCTACACTAGCGCCCCGGCCGGGGGTGAGCAGTTCTTC.

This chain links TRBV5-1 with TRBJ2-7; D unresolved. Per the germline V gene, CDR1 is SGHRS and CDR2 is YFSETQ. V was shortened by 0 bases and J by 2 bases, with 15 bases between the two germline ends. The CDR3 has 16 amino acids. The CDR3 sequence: CASSLEPGDYAYEQYF. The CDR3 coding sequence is TGCGCCAGCAGCTTGGAGCCCGGTGATTACGCCTACGAGCAGTACTTC.

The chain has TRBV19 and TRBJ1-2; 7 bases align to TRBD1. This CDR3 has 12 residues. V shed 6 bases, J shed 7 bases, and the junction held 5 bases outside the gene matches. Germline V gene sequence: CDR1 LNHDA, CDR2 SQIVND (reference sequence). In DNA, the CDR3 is TGTGCCAGTAGCTGGACAGGTGGTGGCTACACCTTC. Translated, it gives CASSWTGGGYTF.

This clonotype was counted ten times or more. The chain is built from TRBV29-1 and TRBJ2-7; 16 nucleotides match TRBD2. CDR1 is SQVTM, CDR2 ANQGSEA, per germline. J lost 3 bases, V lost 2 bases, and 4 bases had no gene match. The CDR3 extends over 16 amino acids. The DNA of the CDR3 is TGCAGCGTTGAACTGGGACTAGCGGGGGGGATCTACGAGCAGTACTTC. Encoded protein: CSVELGLAGGIYEQYF.

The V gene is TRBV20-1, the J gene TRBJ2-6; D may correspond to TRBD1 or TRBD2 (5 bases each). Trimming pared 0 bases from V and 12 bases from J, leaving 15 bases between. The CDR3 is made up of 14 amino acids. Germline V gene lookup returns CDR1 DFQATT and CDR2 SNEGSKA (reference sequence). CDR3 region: CSARDGGGGGVLTF. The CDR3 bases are TGCAGTGCTAGAGATGGAGGTGGGGGTGGCGTCCTGACTTTC.

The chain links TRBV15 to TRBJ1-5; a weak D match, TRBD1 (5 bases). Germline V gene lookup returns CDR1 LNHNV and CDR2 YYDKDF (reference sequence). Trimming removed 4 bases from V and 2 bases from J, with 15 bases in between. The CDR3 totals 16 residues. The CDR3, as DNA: TGTGCCACCAGCATGGGGACCCTCAGTGGCAATCAGCCCCAGCATTTT. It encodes CATSMGTLSGNQPQHF.

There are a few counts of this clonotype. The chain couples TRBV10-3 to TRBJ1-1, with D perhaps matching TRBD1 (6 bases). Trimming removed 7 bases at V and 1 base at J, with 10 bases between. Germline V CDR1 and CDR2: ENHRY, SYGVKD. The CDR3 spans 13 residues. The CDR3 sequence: CAITRTANTEAFF. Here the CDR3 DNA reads TGTGCCATCACCAGGACAGCGAACACTGAAGCTTTCTTT.

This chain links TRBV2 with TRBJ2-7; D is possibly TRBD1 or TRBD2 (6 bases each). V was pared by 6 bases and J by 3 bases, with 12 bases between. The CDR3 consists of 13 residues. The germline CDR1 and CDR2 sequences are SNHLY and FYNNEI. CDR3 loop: CASRKGGFYEQYF. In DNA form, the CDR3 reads TGTGCCAGCAGAAAGGGGGGATTCTACGAGCAGTACTTC.